This T cell receptor (beta chain) was identified in a study of vaccination and CD4 T cells after COVID-19. Study-wide context: The convalescents included six males and four females, and among them two were Hispanic while seven were Caucasian. Overlapping spike peptides served as the stimulus for the cells. These peptides came from SARS-CoV-2 and from the common cold coronaviruses HCoV-NL63, HCoV-OC43 and HCoV-229E. Participants got two doses of BNT162b2 or mRNA-1273 vaccine.

The Oncomine TCR Beta short-read assay was applied to DNA of cultured CD4+ T cells. It was from cultured CD4+ T cells that genomic DNA was extracted. From the PCR reads, TCRdb called clonotypes with MiXCR, one entry per CDR3 protein. Seen here are 15,000 to 20,000 distinct CDR3 sequences, under 75% observed once, and the top ten hold nearly 7.5%. Note on this clonotype: Its target is not known.

With V trimmed by 5 bases and J by 8 bases, 12 bases remained unmatched. The CDR3 runs to 15 residues. Regarding treatment: roughly nine-day PBMC culture with coronavirus spike peptide pools or control peptides (ViraFEST assay). This chain joins TRBV12-3 or TRBV12-4 and TRBJ1-2; 9 nucleotides align to TRBD1. This receptor was identified in a human donor who had recovered from COVID-19. The sequenced sample was CD4+ T cells from blood, cultured in vitro. CDR3 region: CASSLDTGTGYGYTF. CDR3 nucleotide sequence: TGTGCCAGCAGTCTAGACACCGGGACAGGGTACGGCTACACCTTC.